A single sample gave rise to the 10 T cell receptor beta chains below, sequenced in a study of blood T cell repertoires in COVID-19. Data came from immunoSEQ multiplex PCR; TCRdb stores just in-frame clones and leaves some out. The table records about 100,000 clones, approximately 89% of them present only once. Material: peripheral blood. These receptors all stem from a man aged 45-65 years with active COVID-19.

Of note for this clone: The sample holds other DNA sequences that translate to the same CDR3. The chain uses TRBV5-1 and TRBJ1-4; 8 positions agree with TRBD1. With V trimmed by 4 bases and J by 2 bases, 4 bases remained unmatched. The CDR3 is 15 residues long. Germline CDR1 reads SGHRS; CDR2 reads YFSETQ. This chain's CDR3 is CASSMGQVTNEKLFF. CDR3 nucleotide sequence: TGCGCCAGCAGCATGGGACAGGTTACTAATGAAAAACTGTTTTTT. The full variable domain, its missing parts supplied by reference TRBV5-1 and TRBJ1-4, is KAGVTQTPRYLIKTRGQQVTLSCSPISGHRSVSWYQQTPGQGLQFLFEYFSETQRNKGNFPGRFSGRQFSNSRSEMNVSTLELGDSALYLCASSMGQVTNEKLFFGSGTQLSVL.

The V call is TRBV5-4, the J call TRBJ1-2, with 9 bases fitting TRBD1. Germline CDR1 reads SGHNT; CDR2 reads YYREEE (reference sequence). The CDR3 runs 17 residues. With 2 bases clipped from V and 8 bases from J, the junction kept 16 bases outside the gene matches. CDR3 sequence (DNA): TGTGCCAGCAGCTTCGACCGGGACAGGGCCCGCCGGGAGGGCTACACCTTC. Protein: CASSFDRDRARREGYTF.

Only one count was recorded for this clone. The rearrangement joins TRBV15 to TRBJ2-3; D is undetermined. The CDR3 totals 14 residues. Per germline, CDR1 LNHNV and CDR2 YYDKDF (reference sequence). Trimming cost V 0 bases and J 4 bases, with 8 bases left between them. The CDR3 protein is CATSRDPYPDTQYF. Here the CDR3 DNA reads TGTGCCACCAGCAGAGACCCCTACCCAGATACGCAGTATTTT.

The chain combines TRBV11-2 with TRBJ1-2, with TRBD1 matching 7 bases. The J segment lost 5 bases and the V segment lost 5 bases, leaving 11 bases of the junction unmatched. This CDR3 has 15 residues. The germline V gene has CDR1 SGHAT and CDR2 FQNNGV. The DNA for the CDR3 is TGTGCCAGCAGCCATATTCAAGGGGGCCAATATGGCTACACCTTC. This codes for CASSHIQGGQYGYTF.

The CDR3 region is CASSLGRRVQETQYF. The DNA for the CDR3 is TGTGCCAGCAGCTTAGGGCGGAGAGTCCAAGAGACCCAGTACTTC. J is TRBJ2-5 and V is TRBV7-9, with no clear D. Trimming removed 1 base at V and 1 base at J, with 10 bases between. Per the germline V gene, CDR1 is SEHNR and CDR2 is FQNEAQ (reference sequence). The CDR3 sequence is 15 residues long. Using reference TRBV7-9 and TRBJ2-5 for the parts outside the CDR3, the full variable domain is DTGVSQNPRHKITKRGQNVTFRCDPISEHNRLYWYRQTLGQGPEFLTYFQNEAQLEKSRLLSDRFSAERPKGSFSTLEIQRTEQGDSAMYLCASSLGRRVQETQYFGPGTRLLVL.

The rearrangement links TRBV19 to TRBJ2-7, with D unclear. CDR3 length equals 13 residues. Germline V lookup: CDR1 LNHDA, CDR2 SQIVND (reference sequence). V dropped 4 bases and J dropped 4 bases, with 11 bases sitting between them. The CDR3 protein is CASSTAVTYEQYF. CDR3 nucleotides: TGTGCCAGTAGTACCGCGGTAACATACGAGCAGTACTTC.

The chain recombines TRBV7-7 with TRBJ2-3; 9 bases are shared with TRBD1. Germline trimming cut 6 bases from V and 5 bases from J; bases unmatched to any gene: 12. Germline CDR1 reads SSHAT; CDR2 reads FNYEAQ (reference sequence). This CDR3 region has 16 residues. For the CDR3, the DNA is TGTGCCAGCAGTCCTCTCGGACAGGGGTATGGAGATACGCAGTATTTT. Amino acids: CASSPLGQGYGDTQYF.

A word on this clone: At the DNA level, this CDR3 is encoded by other sequences in the same sample as well. V and J are TRBV19 and TRBJ1-5; D gene uncertain. The CDR3 consists of 16 residues. From germline, CDR1 is LNHDA and CDR2 SQIVND (reference sequence). The V gene lost 1 base and the J gene lost 0 bases, with 10 bases spanning the gap. CDR3 sequence reads: CASSIGDRGSNQPQHF. The CDR3 DNA is TGTGCCAGTAGTATAGGGGATCGGGGTAGCAATCAGCCCCAGCATTTT.

The gene calls are TRBV7-9 and TRBJ2-2; maybe TRBD1 (6 bases). V lost 6 bases and J 4 bases, leaving 15 bases between the germline ends. From germline, CDR1 is SEHNR and CDR2 FQNEAQ (reference sequence). The CDR3 has 15 residues. CDR3 DNA sequence: TGTGCCAGCAGGGGCGAGCAGGGGTTCACCGGGGAGCTGTTTTTT. It translates to CASRGEQGFTGELFF.

This clone was detected only once. V is TRBV9 and J is TRBJ2-2; D may be TRBD1 (6 bases). Germline V lookup: CDR1 SGDLS, CDR2 YYNGEE. There are 15 residues in the CDR3. Trimming left V 4 bases short and J 5 bases short, with 15 bases between. The CDR3 spells CASSSRGQNTGELFF. CDR3 coding DNA: TGTGCCAGCAGCAGCCGGGGACAAAATACCGGGGAGCTGTTTTTT.